The 21 T cell receptor beta chains presented below share a single source sample, sequenced in a study of beta chain features in type 1 diabetes. Their antigens are not known. Since all of the isolated RNA was reverse transcribed, expressed TCRB transcripts were what got sequenced. Libraries were prepared by immunoSEQ multiplex PCR; TCRdb keeps only in-frame clonotypes and omits some of them. The sample has about 700,000 clones, 13% seen once. Study-level findings and limits: Among patients with Type 1 diabetes, TCRB CDR3s were moderately but significantly shorter in every one of the four CD4+ subsets.

Material for sequencing was naive CD4+ T cells from blood. The receptors were gathered from a man between 18 and 35 years old with type 1 diabetes.

This clone came up a few times. The V and J genes are TRBV30 and TRBJ1-6; the D is unclear. The CDR3 totals 12 residues. CDR1 is GTSNPN, CDR2 SVGIG, per germline (reference sequence). V lost 2 bases, J lost 5 bases, and 4 bases lay in between. CDR3 protein: CAWSPHNSPLHF. The CDR3 region has the DNA TGTGCCTGGAGTCCCCATAATTCACCCCTCCACTTT.

The chain employs TRBV10-3 and TRBJ1-5; D gene unclear. Deletions cut 6 bases from V and 2 bases from J, with 14 bases between. Germline lookup yields CDR1 ENHRY and CDR2 SYGVKD. The CDR3 extends over 15 amino acids. The CDR3 nucleotides are TGTGCCATCAGCAGCGAGTGGGGAGGCAATCAGCCCCAGCATTTT. Translating it yields CAISSEWGGNQPQHF.

This clone appeared a few times. The chain has TRBV30 and TRBJ1-4, with D perhaps TRBD1 (6 bases). CDR1 is GTSNPN and CDR2 is SVGIG in the germline V gene (reference sequence). The V end was cut by 1 base, the J end by 4 bases, with 19 bases between. The CDR3 sequence is 17 residues long. The CDR3 region is CAWSAGALTGGNEKLFF. In DNA form, the CDR3 reads TGTGCCTGGAGTGCCGGAGCCCTGACAGGTGGTAATGAAAAACTGTTTTTT.

This clone has more than one count but fewer than ten. The CDR3 region is CASTQGLMYEQYF. The CDR3 nucleotides are TGTGCCAGCACTCAGGGACTCATGTACGAGCAGTACTTC. V and J are TRBV28 and TRBJ2-7; maybe TRBD2 (6 bases). Looked up from germline, CDR1 is MDHEN and CDR2 is SYDVKM. The germline V and J ends were trimmed by 7 bases and 4 bases, with 14 bases remaining between them. CDR3 length: 13 amino acids.

The sample holds one count of this clone. This sample also contains other DNA sequences that code for the same CDR3. The rearrangement uses TRBV7-9 and TRBJ1-1; the D is unclear. The CDR3 loop spans 14 amino acids. The germline CDR1 and CDR2 sequences are SEHNR and FQNEAQ (reference sequence). Trimming shortened V by 5 bases and J by 1 base, and 11 bases separated the two germline ends. The DNA of the CDR3 is TGTGCCAGCAGCCTAGACCGGGGGAACACTGAAGCTTTCTTT. It specifies CASSLDRGNTEAFF.

CDR3 in amino acids: CASSDSNTGELFF. The CDR3 DNA follows: TGTGCCAGCAGCGACAGTAACACCGGGGAGCTGTTTTTT. V and J are TRBV7-9 and TRBJ2-2; possible D gene TRBD1, 5 bases. This CDR3 is 13 amino acids long. V lost 5 bases and J 2 bases, leaving 6 bases between the germline ends. Germline values: CDR1 SEHNR, CDR2 FQNEAQ (reference sequence).

The V and J genes are TRBV10-3 and TRBJ2-7; unclear D gene. Germline V CDR1 and CDR2: ENHRY, SYGVKD. CDR3 length: 13 residues. V was shortened by 4 bases and J by 0 bases, with 7 bases between the two germline ends. The CDR3 DNA reads TGTGCCATCAGTGCCCCGGCCTCCTACGAGCAGTACTTC. As protein: CAISAPASYEQYF.

Details on this clone: Other DNA sequences of this sample code for an identical CDR3. This chain connects TRBV4-1 to TRBJ1-2; no reliable D call. The CDR3 loop spans 13 amino acids. Trimming pared 1 base from V and 5 bases from J, leaving 8 bases between. Germline lookup yields CDR1 MGHRA and CDR2 YSYEKL. The CDR3 loop reads CASSQVSDYGYTF. The CDR3 coding sequence is TGCGCCAGCAGCCAAGTATCGGATTATGGCTACACCTTC.

This clone was observed a handful of times. The genes are TRBV30 and TRBJ1-3; no firm D call. The V gene lost 0 bases and the J gene lost 2 bases, with 11 bases spanning the gap. CDR1 is GTSNPN and CDR2 is SVGIG in the germline V gene (reference sequence). This CDR3 is 15 amino acids long. CDR3 nucleotide sequence: TGTGCCTGGAGTGTACCGCGACGGGCTGGAAACACCATATATTTT. Protein product: CAWSVPRRAGNTIYF.

This clone showed up just a few times. The rearrangement uses TRBV7-9 and TRBJ2-5; D gene ambiguous. The V gene's germline CDR1 is SEHNR and CDR2 FQNEAQ (reference sequence). V lost 7 bases to trimming and J lost 5 bases, with 8 bases between them. This CDR3 is built from 11 residues. DNA of the CDR3: TGTGCCAGCATGCAATGGGAGACCCAGTACTTC. Its protein product is CASMQWETQYF.

This clone occurred a few times. The rearrangement joins TRBV6-6 to TRBJ1-4; 8 bases fit TRBD1. Per the germline V gene, CDR1 is MNHNY and CDR2 is SVGAGI (reference sequence). This CDR3 is 14 amino acids long. The V and J ends lost 6 bases and 10 bases, in that order; junction bases with no gene match: 10. The CDR3 region is CASRATGEFGKLFF. Written as DNA, the CDR3 is TGTGCCAGCAGAGCGACAGGGGAGTTTGGAAAACTGTTTTTT.

This clone was counted only a few times. The chain is built from TRBV14 and TRBJ2-1, with D possibly TRBD2 on 5 matching bases. CDR1 SGHDN and CDR2 FVKESK come from the germline V gene. This CDR3 contains 14 residues. V was shortened by 5 bases and J by 7 bases, with 15 bases between the two germline ends. The CDR3 protein is CASSSRYPGNEQFF. For the CDR3, the DNA is TGTGCCAGCAGCTCTCGCTACCCGGGGAATGAGCAGTTCTTC.

J is TRBJ1-6 and V is TRBV6-4; D is ambiguous. V was pared by 5 bases and J by 8 bases, with 16 bases between. The CDR3 covers 15 residues. Germline assignment: CDR1 MRHNA and CDR2 SNTAGT. The CDR3 protein is CASSYTGIPYSPLHF. The CDR3 DNA is TGTGCCAGCAGTTATACCGGGATCCCATATTCACCCCTCCACTTT.

This clone appeared a few times. This sequence joins TRBV4-1 and TRBJ2-1; D tentatively fits TRBD1 or TRBD2 (5 bases each). The germline gives CDR1 MGHRA, CDR2 YSYEKL. V dropped 4 bases and J dropped 0 bases, with 19 bases sitting between them. This CDR3 is built from 18 residues. The CDR3 nucleotides read TGCGCCAGCAGCCCCCTGGGCCTACCCGGGACCTCCTACAATGAGCAGTTCTTC. Translation gives CASSPLGLPGTSYNEQFF.

This clone occurred a few times. This chain joins TRBV29-1 and TRBJ1-2; tentatively, D is TRBD1 (5 bases). The germline CDR1 and CDR2 sequences are SQVTM and ANQGSEA. V was shortened by 3 bases and J by 3 bases, with 11 bases between the two germline ends. CDR3 length equals 13 residues. CDR3 nucleotides: TGCAGCGTTGAGGGGCAGGCGGACTATGGCTACACCTTC. Translation gives CSVEGQADYGYTF.

The gene calls are TRBV25-1 and TRBJ2-1; 10 bases are a match to TRBD2. Germline CDR1 MGHDK, CDR2 SYGVNS. V lost 5 bases to trimming and J lost 8 bases; unmatched junction nucleotides: 12. The CDR3 is made up of 16 amino acids. In DNA form, the CDR3 reads TGTGCCAGCAGTCCATCAGCTAGCGGGGGATGGGATGAGCAGTTCTTC. This translates into CASSPSASGGWDEQFF. Complete variable domain (other parts from reference TRBV25-1 and TRBJ2-1): EADIYQTPRYLVIGTGKKITLECSQTMGHDKMYWYQQDPGMELHLIHYSYGVNSTEKGDLSSESTVSRIRTEHFPLTLESARPSHTSQYLCASSPSASGGWDEQFFGPGTRLTVL.

This clone showed up just a few times. The CDR3 region is CASSVAGTGRQETQYF. The DNA for the CDR3 is TGTGCCAGCAGCGTAGCCGGGACAGGGCGACAAGAGACCCAGTACTTC. The genes are TRBV9 and TRBJ2-5, with 9 positions matching TRBD1. Per germline, CDR1 SGDLS and CDR2 YYNGEE. This CDR3 is 16 amino acids long. Trimming took 0 bases from V and 2 from J; bases not matched to a gene: 5.

As to this clone: The sample carries other DNA sequences with the same CDR3. The rearrangement joins TRBV30 to TRBJ2-3, with D possibly matching TRBD2 (5 bases). Germline loops: CDR1 GTSNPN, CDR2 SVGIG (reference sequence). Trimming cost V 2 bases and J 4 bases, with 7 bases left between them. CDR3 length: 12 residues. The CDR3, as DNA: TGTGCCTGGAGTCGGGGTCCAGATACGCAGTATTTT. Amino acids: CAWSRGPDTQYF.

This clone was recorded a few times. The CDR3 reads CASSPLEQGGGYTF. CDR3 nucleotide sequence: TGTGCCAGCTCACCACTAGAACAGGGAGGTGGCTACACCTTC. V usage is TRBV18 and J usage is TRBJ1-2, with D perhaps TRBD1 (6 bases). Germline CDR1 and CDR2: KGHSH and LQKENI. The CDR3 contains 14 residues. V was shortened by 1 base and J by 7 bases, with 13 bases between the two germline ends.

V usage is TRBV10-3 and J usage is TRBJ1-1; D is uncertain. The CDR3 is 13 amino acids. CDR1 is ENHRY and CDR2 is SYGVKD in the germline V gene. Trimming took 4 bases from V and 1 from J, leaving 7 bases between them. The CDR3 DNA sequence: TGTGCCATCAGTGGGGCGCCGAACACTGAAGCTTTCTTT. This translates into CAISGAPNTEAFF.

This rearrangement joins TRBV13 to TRBJ2-2, with D hard to call. Germline V CDR1 and CDR2: PRHDT, FYEKMQ (reference sequence). The CDR3 contains 14 residues. V was trimmed by 3 bases and J by 6 bases, leaving 11 bases between them. DNA for the CDR3: TGTGCCAGCAGCTTCGAAGGAAGTTCCGGGGAGCTGTTTTTT. This sequence encodes CASSFEGSSGELFF.